This TCR beta chain came from a study of CD8 T cells in ankylosing spondylitis. Study-wide results and limits: A motif of fewer than ten highly homologous TCR beta variants was seen as apparently characteristic of ankylosing spondylitis blood. Significant enrichment of disease-linked clones was reportedly seen in matched ankylosing spondylitis synovial fluid.

To note about this clonotype: Its specificity is not known.

With 6 bases removed from V and 2 bases from J, the gap between germline ends came to 16 bases. This CDR3 is built from 15 residues. CDR1 and CDR2 (germline): SEHNR, FQNEAQ (reference sequence). TCRdb analysed the 5' RACE reads with MiXCR anew, one entry per CDR3 protein. The repertoire consists of about 390,000 distinct CDR3 sequences, with approximately 20% occurring once and the leading ten covering about a sixth. The chain is built from TRBV7-9 and TRBJ2-5, with D possibly being TRBD1 (6 bases). This sequence was found in a male donor with ankylosing spondylitis. Sample: blood, either unsorted or a sorted T cell fraction (not recorded which). The CDR3 spells CASSYRGKWQETQYF. CDR3 coding DNA: TGTGCCAGCAGTTATAGGGGGAAGTGGCAAGAGACCCAGTACTTC.